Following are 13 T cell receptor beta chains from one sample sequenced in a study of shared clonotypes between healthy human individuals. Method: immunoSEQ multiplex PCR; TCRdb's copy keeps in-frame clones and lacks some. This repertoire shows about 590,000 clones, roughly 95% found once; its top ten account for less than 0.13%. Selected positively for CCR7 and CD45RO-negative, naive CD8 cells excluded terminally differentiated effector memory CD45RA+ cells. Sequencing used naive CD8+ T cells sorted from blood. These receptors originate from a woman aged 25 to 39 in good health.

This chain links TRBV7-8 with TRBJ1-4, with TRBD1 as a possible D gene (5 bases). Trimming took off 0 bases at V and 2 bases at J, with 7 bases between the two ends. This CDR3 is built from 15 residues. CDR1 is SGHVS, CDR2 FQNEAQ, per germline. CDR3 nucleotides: TGTGCCAGCAGCTTAGCGCGGGACACTAATGAAAAACTGTTTTTT. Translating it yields CASSLARDTNEKLFF.

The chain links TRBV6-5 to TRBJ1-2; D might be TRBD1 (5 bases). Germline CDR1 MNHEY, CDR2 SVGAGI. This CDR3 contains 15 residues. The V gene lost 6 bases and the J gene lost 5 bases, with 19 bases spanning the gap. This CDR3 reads CASSLVGTDAYGYTF. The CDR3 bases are TGTGCCAGCAGCCTCGTAGGGACGGATGCTTATGGCTACACCTTC.

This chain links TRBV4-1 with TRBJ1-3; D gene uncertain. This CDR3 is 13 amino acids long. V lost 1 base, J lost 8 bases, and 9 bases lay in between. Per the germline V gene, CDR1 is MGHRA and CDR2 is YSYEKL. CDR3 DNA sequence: TGCGCCAGCAGCCAAGGAGGGTTACACACCATATATTTT. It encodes CASSQGGLHTIYF.

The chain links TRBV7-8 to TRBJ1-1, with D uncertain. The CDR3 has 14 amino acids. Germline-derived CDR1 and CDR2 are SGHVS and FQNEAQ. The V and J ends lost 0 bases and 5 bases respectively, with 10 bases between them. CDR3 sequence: CASSLAGKGTEAFF. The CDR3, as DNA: TGTGCCAGCAGCTTAGCAGGGAAAGGGACTGAAGCTTTCTTT.

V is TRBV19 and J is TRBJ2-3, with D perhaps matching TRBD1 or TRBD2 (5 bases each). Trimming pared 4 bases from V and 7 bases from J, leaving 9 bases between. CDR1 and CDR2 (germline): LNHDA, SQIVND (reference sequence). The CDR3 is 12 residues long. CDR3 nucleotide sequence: TGTGCCAGTAGTAGGGGACGGTATACGCAGTATTTT. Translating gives CASSRGRYTQYF.

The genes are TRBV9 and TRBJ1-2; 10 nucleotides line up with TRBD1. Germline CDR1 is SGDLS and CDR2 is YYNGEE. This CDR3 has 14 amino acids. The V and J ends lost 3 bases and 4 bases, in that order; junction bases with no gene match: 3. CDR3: CASSGTGGVYGYTF. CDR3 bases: TGTGCCAGCAGCGGGACAGGGGGGGTCTATGGCTACACCTTC.

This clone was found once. The DNA for the CDR3 is TGCGCCAGCAGCCCCTGGACAGGGAGCTCCTACGAGCAGTACTTC. Translating gives CASSPWTGSSYEQYF. The chain employs TRBV4-1 and TRBJ2-7; 8 positions agree with TRBD1. The CDR3 consists of 15 residues. The germline CDR1 and CDR2 sequences are MGHRA and YSYEKL. The V and J ends lost 4 bases and 0 bases, in that order; junction bases with no gene match: 5.

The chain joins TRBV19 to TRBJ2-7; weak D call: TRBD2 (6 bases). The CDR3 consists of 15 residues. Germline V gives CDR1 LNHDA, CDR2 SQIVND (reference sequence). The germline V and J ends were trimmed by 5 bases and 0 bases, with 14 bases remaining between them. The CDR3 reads CASSPAGISSYEQYF. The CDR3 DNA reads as TGTGCCAGTAGTCCGGCGGGGATTAGCTCCTACGAGCAGTACTTC.

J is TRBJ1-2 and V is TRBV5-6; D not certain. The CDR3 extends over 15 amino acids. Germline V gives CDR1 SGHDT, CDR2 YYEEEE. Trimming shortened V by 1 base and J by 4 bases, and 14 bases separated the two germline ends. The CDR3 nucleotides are TGTGCCAGCAGCTTGCGATTAGGGCCCCCCTATGGCTACACCTTC. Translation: CASSLRLGPPYGYTF.

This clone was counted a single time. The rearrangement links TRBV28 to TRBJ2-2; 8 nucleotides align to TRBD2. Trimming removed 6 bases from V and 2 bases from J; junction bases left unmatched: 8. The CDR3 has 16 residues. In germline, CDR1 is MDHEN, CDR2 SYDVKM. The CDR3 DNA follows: TGTGCCAGCAGCCTGGCCGGGGGGGTAAACACCGGGGAGCTGTTTTTT. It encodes CASSLAGGVNTGELFF.

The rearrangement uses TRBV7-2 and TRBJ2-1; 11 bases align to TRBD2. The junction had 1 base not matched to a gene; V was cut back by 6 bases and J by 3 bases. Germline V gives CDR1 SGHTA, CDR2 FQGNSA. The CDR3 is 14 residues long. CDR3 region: CASRGLADYNEQFF. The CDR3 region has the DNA TGTGCCAGCAGGGGACTAGCGGACTACAATGAGCAGTTCTTC.

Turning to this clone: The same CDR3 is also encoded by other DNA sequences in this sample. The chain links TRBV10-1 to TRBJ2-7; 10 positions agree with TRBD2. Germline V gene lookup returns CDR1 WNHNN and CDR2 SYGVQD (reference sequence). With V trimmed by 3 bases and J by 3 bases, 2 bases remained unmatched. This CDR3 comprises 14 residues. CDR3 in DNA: TGCGCCAGCAGTGAAGCGGGAGGGAGCTACGAGCAGTACTTC. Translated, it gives CASSEAGGSYEQYF.

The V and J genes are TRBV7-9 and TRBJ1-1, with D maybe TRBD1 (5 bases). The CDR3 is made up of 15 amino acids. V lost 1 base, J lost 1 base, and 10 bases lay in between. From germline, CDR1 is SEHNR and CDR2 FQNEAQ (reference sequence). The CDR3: CASSLVVGRNTEAFF. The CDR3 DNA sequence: TGTGCCAGCAGCTTAGTTGTGGGGCGGAACACTGAAGCTTTCTTT.